This T cell receptor (beta chain) was obtained from a study of shared clonotypes between healthy human individuals. The study, taken as a whole, reports: Rarefaction exposed incomplete sorted-subset sequencing despite large depth.

Worth noting for this clone: Its antigen is unknown.

The table came from immunoSEQ multiplex PCR; TCRdb's copy has only in-frame clones and leaves some out. The repertoire holds about 960,000 clones, with around 80% as singletons. A CD45RA-negative memory subset and a CD45RA+ naive subset were separated from the CD4+ cells. After removal of 5 bases from V and 9 bases from J, the junction contained 6 bases not matched to a gene. Germline CDR1 is PRHDT and CDR2 is FYEKMQ (reference sequence). This CDR3 spans 13 amino acids. This receptor was taken from a young man in good health. This rearrangement joins TRBV13 to TRBJ2-1; 8 bases agree with TRBD2. The sample consisted of memory CD4+ T cells sorted from blood. Regarding subset: CD45RA-negative fraction. This chain's CDR3 is CASSIGLAGEQFF. In nucleotides, the CDR3 is TGTGCCAGCAGCATTGGACTAGCCGGTGAGCAGTTCTTC.